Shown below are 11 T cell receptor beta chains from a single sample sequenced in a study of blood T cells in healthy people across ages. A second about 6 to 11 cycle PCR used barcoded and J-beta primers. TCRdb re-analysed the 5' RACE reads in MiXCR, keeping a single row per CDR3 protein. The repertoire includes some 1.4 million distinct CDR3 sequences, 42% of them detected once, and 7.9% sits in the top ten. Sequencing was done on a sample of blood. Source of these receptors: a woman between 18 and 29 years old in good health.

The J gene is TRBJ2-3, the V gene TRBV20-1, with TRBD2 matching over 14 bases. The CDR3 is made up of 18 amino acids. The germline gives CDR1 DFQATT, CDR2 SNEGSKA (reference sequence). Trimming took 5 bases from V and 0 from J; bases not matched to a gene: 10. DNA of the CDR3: TGCAGTGCTGGGGGCGGGACTAGCGGGAGTATAAGCACAGATACGCAGTATTTT. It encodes CSAGGGTSGSISTDTQYF.

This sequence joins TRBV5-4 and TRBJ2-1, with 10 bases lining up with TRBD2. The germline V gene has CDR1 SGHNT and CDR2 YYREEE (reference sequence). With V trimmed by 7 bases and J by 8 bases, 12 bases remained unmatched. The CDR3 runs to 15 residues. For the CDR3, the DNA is TGTGCCAGCCTGGTGGGAAGCGGGGGGGCCGATGAGCAGTTCTTC. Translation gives CASLVGSGGADEQFF.

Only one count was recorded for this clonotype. This CDR3 reads CASSLVLVGVSEAFF. As DNA, the CDR3 is TGCGCCAGCAGCTTGGTTCTCGTAGGGGTTTCTGAAGCTTTCTTT. The chain couples TRBV5-1 to TRBJ1-1, with D tentatively TRBD1 (5 bases). Germline CDR1 SGHRS, CDR2 YFSETQ. V was trimmed by 0 bases and J by 6 bases, leaving 15 bases between them. The CDR3 is 15 amino acids.

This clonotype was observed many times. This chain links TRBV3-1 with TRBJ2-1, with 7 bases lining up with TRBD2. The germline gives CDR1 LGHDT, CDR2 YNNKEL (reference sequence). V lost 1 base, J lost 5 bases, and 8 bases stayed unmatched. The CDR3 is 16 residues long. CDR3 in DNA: TGTGCCAGCAGCCAAGTAAGTGGGAGGGGAGACAATGAGCAGTTCTTC. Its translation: CASSQVSGRGDNEQFF.

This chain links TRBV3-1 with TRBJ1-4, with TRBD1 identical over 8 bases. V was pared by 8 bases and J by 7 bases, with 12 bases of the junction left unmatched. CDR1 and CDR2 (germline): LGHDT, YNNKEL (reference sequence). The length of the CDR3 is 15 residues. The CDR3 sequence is CASGERGQETEKLFF. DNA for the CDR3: TGTGCCAGCGGGGAGCGGGGACAGGAGACTGAAAAACTGTTTTTT.

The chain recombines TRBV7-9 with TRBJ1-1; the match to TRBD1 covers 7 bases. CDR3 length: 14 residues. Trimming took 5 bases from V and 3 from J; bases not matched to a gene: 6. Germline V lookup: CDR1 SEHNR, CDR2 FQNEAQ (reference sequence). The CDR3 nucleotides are TGTGCCAGCAGCGCCCTACAGGGGCACACTGAAGCTTTCTTT. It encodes CASSALQGHTEAFF.

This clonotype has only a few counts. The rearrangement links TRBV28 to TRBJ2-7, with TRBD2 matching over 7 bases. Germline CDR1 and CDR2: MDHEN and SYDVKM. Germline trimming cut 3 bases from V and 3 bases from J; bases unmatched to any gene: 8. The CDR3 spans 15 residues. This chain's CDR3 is CASSLVSGPNYEQYF. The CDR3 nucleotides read TGTGCCAGCAGTTTGGTTAGCGGGCCAAACTACGAGCAGTACTTC.

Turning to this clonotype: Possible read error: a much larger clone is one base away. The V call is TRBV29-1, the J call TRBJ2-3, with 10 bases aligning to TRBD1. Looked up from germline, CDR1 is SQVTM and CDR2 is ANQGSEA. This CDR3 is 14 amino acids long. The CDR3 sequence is CSVAGTGDTDTRYF. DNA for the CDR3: TGCAGCGTTGCTGGGACAGGGGACACAGATACGCGGTATTTT.

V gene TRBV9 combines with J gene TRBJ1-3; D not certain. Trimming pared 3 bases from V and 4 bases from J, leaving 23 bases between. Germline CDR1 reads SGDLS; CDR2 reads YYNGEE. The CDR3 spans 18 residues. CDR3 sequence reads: CASSDPRRGGSSGNTIYF. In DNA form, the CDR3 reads TGTGCCAGCAGCGATCCCCGACGGGGAGGGTCTTCGGGAAACACCATATATTTT.

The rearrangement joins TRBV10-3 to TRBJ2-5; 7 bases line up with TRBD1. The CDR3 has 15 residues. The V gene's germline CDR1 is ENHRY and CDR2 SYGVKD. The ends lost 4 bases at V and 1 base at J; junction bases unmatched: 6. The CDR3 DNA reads TGTGCCATCAGTGGGGACAGCGGCCCCCAAGAGACCCAGTACTTC. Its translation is CAISGDSGPQETQYF.

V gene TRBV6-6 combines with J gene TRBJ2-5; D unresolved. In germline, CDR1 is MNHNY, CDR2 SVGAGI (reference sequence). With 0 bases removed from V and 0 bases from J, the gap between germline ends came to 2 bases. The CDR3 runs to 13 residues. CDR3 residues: CASSYSHQETQYF. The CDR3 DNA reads TGTGCCAGCAGTTACTCTCACCAAGAGACCCAGTACTTC.